A single sample gave rise to the 8 T cell receptor beta chains below, sequenced in a study of blood T cell repertoires in COVID-19. Sequenced by immunoSEQ multiplex PCR; TCRdb stores in-frame clones only, minus some. The sample shows approximately 180,000 clones, under 85% of them seen only once. Specimen: peripheral blood. These receptors all stem from a woman older than 75 with acute or convalescent COVID-19.

The gene calls are TRBV9 and TRBJ1-3; tentative D call: TRBD1 (5 bases). CDR1 SGDLS and CDR2 YYNGEE come from the germline V gene. The V end was cut by 3 bases, the J end by 4 bases, with 17 bases between. This CDR3 spans 16 amino acids. CDR3 region: CASSADSTVSGNTIYF. The CDR3 DNA sequence: TGTGCCAGCAGCGCCGACTCGACAGTCTCAGGAAACACCATATATTTT.

This chain connects TRBV6-5 to TRBJ1-1, with 7 bases matching TRBD1. CDR1 and CDR2 (germline): MNHEY, SVGAGI. V was clipped by 1 base and J by 4 bases; unmatched bases: 9. This CDR3 spans 16 amino acids. The CDR3 coding sequence is TGTGCCAGCAGTTACTTAAACAGGGGTAGCGCCACTGAAGCTTTCTTT. Translation gives CASSYLNRGSATEAFF.

V gene TRBV6-2 or TRBV6-3 combines with J gene TRBJ1-6, with D maybe TRBD1 (5 bases). In germline, CDR1 is MNHEY, CDR2 SVGEGT. The germline V and J ends were trimmed by 5 bases and 4 bases, with 9 bases remaining between them. The CDR3 extends over 14 amino acids. CDR3 DNA sequence: TGTGCCAGCAGTACAGGACGGTATAATTCACCCCTCCACTTT. Residues: CASSTGRYNSPLHF.

This clone appeared once. The V call is TRBV11-3, the J call TRBJ2-1, with D possibly being TRBD2 (5 bases). The V gene lost 3 bases and the J gene lost 0 bases, with 18 bases spanning the gap. CDR3 length equals 18 residues. Germline loops: CDR1 SGHNT, CDR2 YENEEA. In DNA form, the CDR3 reads TGTGCCAGCAGCTTTGAGGCCGGAGGAAGTAGCTCCTACAATGAGCAGTTCTTC. This translates into CASSFEAGGSSSYNEQFF.

As DNA, the CDR3 is TGTGCCAGTAGTATAATGACGACTAGCGGGGGGGCCCAAGATACGCAGTATTTT. Its protein product is CASSIMTTSGGAQDTQYF. The chain joins TRBV19 to TRBJ2-3, with 14 bases matching TRBD2. CDR1 LNHDA and CDR2 SQIVND come from the germline V gene (reference sequence). The CDR3 totals 18 residues. The junction had 9 bases not matched to a gene; V was cut back by 2 bases and J by 5 bases.

The gene calls are TRBV11-3 and TRBJ2-2, with D hard to call. The CDR3 sequence is 13 residues long. CDR1 and CDR2 (germline): SGHNT, YENEEA. V lost 5 bases and J 5 bases, leaving 9 bases between the germline ends. The CDR3 sequence is CASSPRETGELFF. DNA for the CDR3: TGTGCCAGCAGCCCTCGCGAAACCGGGGAGCTGTTTTTT. Drawing the rest from reference TRBV11-3 and TRBJ2-2, the complete variable domain is EAGVVQSPRYKIIEKKQPVAFWCNPISGHNTLYWYLQNLGQGPELLIRYENEEAVDDSQLPKDRFSAERLKGVDSTLKIQPAELGDSAVYLCASSPRETGELFFGEGSRLTVL.

This sequence joins TRBV7-9 and TRBJ1-3; D not certain. The germline V gene has CDR1 SEHNR and CDR2 FQNEAQ (reference sequence). Deletions cut 3 bases from V and 0 bases from J, with 9 bases between. The CDR3 is 15 residues long. CDR3 region: CASSFVQASGNTIYF. CDR3 DNA: TGTGCCAGCAGCTTCGTCCAGGCCTCTGGAAACACCATATATTTT.

The chain joins TRBV9 to TRBJ2-2, with 12 nucleotides matching TRBD2. J was trimmed by 7 bases and V by 0 bases; bases with no gene match: 13. Germline CDR1 reads SGDLS; CDR2 reads YYNGEE. CDR3 length equals 19 residues. CDR3 residues: CASSVGLAGDARRSGELFF. In DNA form, the CDR3 reads TGTGCCAGCAGCGTAGGACTAGCGGGGGATGCGAGAAGGAGCGGGGAGCTGTTTTTT.